The present TCR beta chain was sequenced within a study of shared T cell receptors in the human thymus. After removal of 4 bases from V and 3 bases from J, the junction contained 10 bases not matched to a gene. The germline V gene has CDR1 SGHAT and CDR2 FQDESV (reference sequence). This CDR3 is built from 16 residues. The table came from immunoSEQ multiplex PCR; TCRdb's copy has only in-frame clones and leaves some out. The repertoire has hundreds of thousands of clones, roughly 88% of them found once; the top ten carry 0.0095% to 0.011%. The sample also formed part of further work on human thymus T cells.

What was sequenced was thymocytes. The chain is built from TRBV11-1 and TRBJ1-1; 8 nucleotides line up with TRBD1. This clonotype originated in a boy younger than two with a congenital heart defect. The CDR3 region is CASSSPGGAGDTEAFF. CDR3 DNA sequence: TGTGCCAGCAGCTCACCAGGGGGCGCGGGGGACACTGAAGCTTTCTTT.